This T cell receptor beta chain comes out of a study of shared clonotypes between healthy human individuals. Whole-study findings and limits: What limited the represented genetic and exposure-history diversity was the small number of donors.

The method was immunoSEQ multiplex PCR; TCRdb's version includes in-frame clones alone and lacks a portion of them. The repertoire consists of around 700,000 clones, with 55% to 75% occurring once and the leading ten covering about 1.8%. Trimming removed 4 bases from V and 0 bases from J; junction bases left unmatched: 2. The CDR3 sequence is 15 residues long. In germline, CDR1 is SNHLY, CDR2 FYNNEI. Turning to this clone: The antigen is not known.

The origin of this receptor is a woman in her thirties in good health. The rearrangement joins TRBV2 to TRBJ2-2; 7 bases match TRBD2. The sequenced sample consisted of memory CD4+ T cells sorted from blood. Subset reported: CD45RA-negative fraction. CDR3: CASSAGTTNTGELFF. For the CDR3, the DNA is TGTGCCAGCAGTGCCGGGACTACGAACACCGGGGAGCTGTTTTTT.